The source of this T cell receptor beta chain is a study of blood T cell repertoires in COVID-19. On the study more broadly: Sources were T cells, B-cell-depleted T cells, or PBMCs; the material itself was cDNA or gDNA.

Profiled with immunoSEQ multiplex PCR; TCRdb holds only in-frame clones, not every one. The data contain roughly 250,000 clones, approximately 83% of them singletons. Looked up from germline, CDR1 is KGHSH and CDR2 is LQKENI. After removal of 2 bases from V and 3 bases from J, the junction contained 10 bases not matched to a gene. This CDR3 spans 17 amino acids. The receptor's source is a woman younger than 45 who had recovered from COVID-19. Sequencing was carried out using PBMCs or T cells enriched from blood (not recorded which). The chain carries TRBV18 and TRBJ1-3, with 7 nucleotides matching TRBD1. The CDR3 sequence: CASSPIGDSYYGNTIYF. CDR3 in DNA: TGTGCCAGCTCACCAATAGGGGACAGCTACTATGGAAACACCATATATTTT.